This entry lists 22 T cell receptor beta chains sequenced from one sample in a study of blood T cell repertoires in COVID-19. The method was immunoSEQ multiplex PCR; TCRdb's version includes in-frame clones alone and lacks a portion of them. The table lists approximately 140,000 clones, roughly 87% of them singletons. Sequencing was performed on peripheral blood. These receptors came from a woman aged 60-75 years with active or convalescent COVID-19.

The V gene is TRBV7-9, the J gene TRBJ2-3; D is unresolved. Germline CDR1 is SEHNR and CDR2 is FQNEAQ (reference sequence). V lost 1 base, J lost 4 bases, and 6 bases lay in between. The CDR3 loop spans 13 amino acids. The CDR3 DNA reads TGTGCCAGCAGCTTAGTAAGCGCAGATACGCAGTATTTT. The encoded protein is CASSLVSADTQYF. Filled out from reference TRBV7-9 and TRBJ2-3, the complete variable domain reads DTGVSQNPRHKITKRGQNVTFRCDPISEHNRLYWYRQTLGQGPEFLTYFQNEAQLEKSRLLSDRFSAERPKGSFSTLEIQRTEQGDSAMYLCASSLVSADTQYFGPGTRLTVL.

J is TRBJ1-4 and V is TRBV6-5, with D unresolved. In germline, CDR1 is MNHEY, CDR2 SVGAGI. The V end lost 6 bases, the J end lost 4 bases, and 12 bases lay between the germline ends. The CDR3 contains 14 residues. Written as DNA, the CDR3 is TGTGCCAGCAGACCCCTCGGCGGTAATGAAAAACTGTTTTTT. This sequence encodes CASRPLGGNEKLFF.

J is TRBJ1-5 and V is TRBV15; 7 bases match TRBD1. Germline trimming cut 1 base from V and 6 bases from J; bases unmatched to any gene: 3. Germline V gene data show CDR1 as LNHNV and CDR2 as YYDKDF (reference sequence). The CDR3 runs to 14 residues. The CDR3 loop reads CATSRVTGTQPQHF. Written as DNA, the CDR3 is TGTGCCACCAGCAGAGTGACAGGGACTCAGCCCCAGCATTTT.

The chain links TRBV15 to TRBJ1-3, with TRBD1 matching over 8 bases. J was trimmed by 3 bases and V by 0 bases; bases with no gene match: 7. The CDR3 length is 17 residues. CDR1 is LNHNV, CDR2 YYDKDF, per germline (reference sequence). The CDR3 region has the DNA TGTGCCACCAGCAGAGATCTCGGGACAGGATTTGGAAACACCATATATTTT. As protein: CATSRDLGTGFGNTIYF.

This chain uses TRBV7-9 with TRBJ2-5, with D possibly matching TRBD2 (7 bases). The CDR3 contains 16 residues. The ends were cut back, 0 bases at V and 1 base at J, with 12 bases in the middle. In germline, CDR1 is SEHNR, CDR2 FQNEAQ (reference sequence). The CDR3 spells CASSLAVRGPQETQYF. CDR3 nucleotides: TGTGCCAGCAGCTTAGCTGTGCGGGGGCCCCAAGAGACCCAGTACTTC.

The rearrangement joins TRBV7-9 to TRBJ1-1, with unresolved D. From germline, CDR1 is SEHNR and CDR2 FQNEAQ (reference sequence). The CDR3 runs 13 residues. V lost 1 base, J lost 11 bases, and 14 bases lay in between. The CDR3 protein is CASSLEEGMGAFF. CDR3 nucleotides: TGTGCCAGCAGCTTAGAAGAGGGAATGGGGGCTTTCTTT.

The chain recombines TRBV7-3 with TRBJ2-7; 12 bases agree with TRBD2. This CDR3 spans 14 amino acids. J gave up 6 bases and V 4 bases, and 4 bases lay outside the gene matches. The germline CDR1 and CDR2 sequences are SGHTA and FQGTGA. The CDR3 protein is CASSSGLAGSEQYF. DNA for the CDR3: TGTGCCAGCAGCTCAGGACTAGCGGGGTCCGAGCAGTACTTC.

As to this clone: An end of the junction differs from the germline gene, which may be a read error. The chain carries TRBV7-2 and TRBJ2-3; weak D call: TRBD2 (6 bases). The V gene's germline CDR1 is SGHTA and CDR2 FQGNSA. The CDR3 is 13 residues long. The CDR3, as DNA: TGTGCCAGCAGCCTAGCGCGTGCAGATACGCAGTATTTT. It yields the protein CASSLARADTQYF.

This clone is a singleton in its sample. The chain is built from TRBV11-2 and TRBJ2-7, with 8 bases matching TRBD1. Germline loops: CDR1 SGHAT, CDR2 FQNNGV. The CDR3 runs to 18 residues. With V trimmed by 5 bases and J by 3 bases, 18 bases remained unmatched. The CDR3, as DNA: TGTGCCAGCAGCCCCGTTAAAACCGACAGGGGAAGAGGCTACGAGCAGTACTTC. It codes for CASSPVKTDRGRGYEQYF.

The CDR3 is CASSPRSSGGGEKLFF. The CDR3 DNA reads TGTGCCAGCTCACCACGAAGTAGCGGCGGGGGTGAAAAACTGTTTTTT. The gene calls are TRBV18 and TRBJ1-4; TRBD1 is a possible D gene (5 bases). Germline CDR1 and CDR2: KGHSH and LQKENI. This CDR3 has 16 amino acids. Trimming left V 1 base short and J 7 bases short, with 16 bases between.

The gene calls are TRBV18 and TRBJ1-3; D remains unclear. Germline values: CDR1 KGHSH, CDR2 LQKENI. V gave up 6 bases and J gave up 3 bases, with 12 bases separating them. The CDR3 is 14 residues long. CDR3 DNA: TGTGCCAGCTCCCGGGAGGAGATTGGAAACACCATATATTTT. Residues: CASSREEIGNTIYF.

This clone was picked up a small number of times. V is TRBV10-3 and J is TRBJ2-7, with 9 bases that match TRBD2. Trimming took 8 bases from V and 2 from J; bases not matched to a gene: 4. Germline CDR1 reads ENHRY; CDR2 reads SYGVKD. CDR3 length: 13 amino acids. CDR3 region: CAIRSGGPYEQYF. The DNA for the CDR3 is TGTGCCATCCGCAGCGGGGGGCCCTACGAGCAGTACTTC.

A single count supports this clone. The chain combines TRBV7-2 with TRBJ1-2; 8 nucleotides agree with TRBD1. Trimming removed 0 bases from V and 3 bases from J; junction bases left unmatched: 0. The CDR3 has 14 residues. The germline V gene encodes CDR1 SGHTA and CDR2 FQGNSA. The DNA of the CDR3 is TGTGCCAGCAGCTTAGCGGGACAGGACTATGGCTACACCTTC. Residues: CASSLAGQDYGYTF.

This clone was seen just once. As DNA, the CDR3 is TGTGCCAGCAGTCCAACAGGGTCGGCTAATGAAAAACTGTTTTTT. It is translated as CASSPTGSANEKLFF. The gene calls are TRBV25-1 and TRBJ1-4; D is possibly TRBD1 (6 bases). The germline V gene encodes CDR1 MGHDK and CDR2 SYGVNS. The CDR3 is made up of 15 amino acids. Trimming shortened V by 5 bases and J by 3 bases, and 13 bases separated the two germline ends.

This clone was observed a handful of times. The chain employs TRBV6-5 and TRBJ2-5; 12 positions match TRBD2. V lost 6 bases to trimming and J lost 4 bases; unmatched junction nucleotides: 3. This CDR3 is built from 14 residues. Germline-derived CDR1 and CDR2 are MNHEY and SVGAGI. CDR3 loop: CASRRTSGAETQYF. Written as DNA, the CDR3 is TGTGCCAGCAGAAGGACTAGCGGGGCAGAGACCCAGTACTTC.

The J gene is TRBJ2-3, the V gene TRBV5-1, with TRBD2 identical over 11 bases. This CDR3 region has 17 residues. From germline, CDR1 is SGHRS and CDR2 YFSETQ. Germline trimming cut 0 bases from V and 4 bases from J; bases unmatched to any gene: 7. As DNA, the CDR3 is TGCGCCAGCAGCTTGGGGATTAGCGGGGGGGCCTCAGATACGCAGTATTTT. Translating it yields CASSLGISGGASDTQYF.

To note about this clone: The same CDR3 is also encoded by other DNA sequences in this sample. The gene calls are TRBV12-3 or TRBV12-4 and TRBJ1-5; possible D gene TRBD1, 6 bases. V was cut by 5 bases and J by 4 bases, with 9 bases left in between. The CDR3 spans 13 residues. The CDR3 DNA follows: TGTGCCAGCAGTCGCACAGGGAATCAGCCCCAGCATTTT. Its protein product is CASSRTGNQPQHF.

The rearrangement uses TRBV6-5 and TRBJ1-1; 7 positions match TRBD1. V lost 6 bases, J lost 1 base, and 5 bases stayed unmatched. There are 14 residues in the CDR3. Germline V gene sequence: CDR1 MNHEY, CDR2 SVGAGI. The CDR3 protein is CASRMTGSNTEAFF. The CDR3 bases are TGTGCCAGCAGGATGACAGGGTCGAACACTGAAGCTTTCTTT.

As for this clone: Sequence at one end of the junction differs from germline and may be a read error. V is TRBV20-1 and J is TRBJ1-4, with unresolved D. This CDR3 has 13 residues. The germline CDR1 and CDR2 sequences are DFQATT and SNEGSKA (reference sequence). Written as DNA, the CDR3 is TGCAGTGCTAGTAATGAGCCTAACGAAAAACTGTTTTTT. This translates into CSASNEPNEKLFF.

The V and J genes are TRBV18 and TRBJ2-1; weak D call: TRBD2 (5 bases). Germline lookup yields CDR1 KGHSH and CDR2 LQKENI. V was cut by 3 bases and J by 7 bases, with 13 bases left in between. The CDR3 consists of 14 residues. CDR3 DNA: TGTGCCAGCTCACCCAAGCGGAGCCTGAATGAGCAGTTCTTC. Translating it yields CASSPKRSLNEQFF.

J is TRBJ2-2 and V is TRBV27; D is uncertain. CDR1 MNHEY and CDR2 SMNVEV come from the germline V gene (reference sequence). Trimming left V 3 bases short and J 6 bases short, with 5 bases between. CDR3 length equals 12 residues. The CDR3 region is CASSFQSGELFF. CDR3 coding DNA: TGTGCCAGCAGTTTTCAGTCCGGGGAGCTGTTTTTT.

The J gene is TRBJ1-3, the V gene TRBV6-1; 9 bases map to TRBD1. Germline CDR1 is MNHNS and CDR2 is SASEGT. This CDR3 is 16 amino acids long. Trimming at V came to 4 bases and at J to 5 bases, leaving 9 bases not matched to a gene. The chain's CDR3 is CASSVGQGRGRNTIYF. In DNA form, the CDR3 reads TGTGCCAGCAGTGTTGGACAGGGGCGTGGGAGAAACACCATATATTTT.